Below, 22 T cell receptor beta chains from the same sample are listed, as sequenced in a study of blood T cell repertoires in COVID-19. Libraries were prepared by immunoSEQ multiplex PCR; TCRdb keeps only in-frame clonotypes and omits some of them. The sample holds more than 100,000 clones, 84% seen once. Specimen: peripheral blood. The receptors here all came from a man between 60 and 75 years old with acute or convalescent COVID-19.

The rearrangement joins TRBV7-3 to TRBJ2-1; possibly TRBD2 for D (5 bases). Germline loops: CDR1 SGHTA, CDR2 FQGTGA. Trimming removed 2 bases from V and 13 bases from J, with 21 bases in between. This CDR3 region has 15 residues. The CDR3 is CASSLLVATLDFQFF. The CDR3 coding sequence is TGTGCCAGCAGCTTATTGGTAGCGACCCTAGATTTTCAGTTCTTC.

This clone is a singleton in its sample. The CDR3 spells CASSLVGGDTGELFF. CDR3 nucleotide sequence: TGCGCCAGCAGCTTGGTTGGCGGCGACACCGGGGAGCTGTTTTTT. V is TRBV5-1 and J is TRBJ2-2; no clear D gene. V was shortened by 0 bases and J by 3 bases, with 9 bases between the two germline ends. The CDR3 length is 15 residues. Germline values: CDR1 SGHRS, CDR2 YFSETQ.

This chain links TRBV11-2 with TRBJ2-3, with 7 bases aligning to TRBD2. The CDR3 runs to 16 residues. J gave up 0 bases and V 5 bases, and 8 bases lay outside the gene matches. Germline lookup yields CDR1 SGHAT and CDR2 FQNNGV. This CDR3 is CASSEVAGRSTDTQYF. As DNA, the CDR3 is TGTGCCAGCAGCGAAGTCGCCGGGAGGAGCACAGATACGCAGTATTTT.

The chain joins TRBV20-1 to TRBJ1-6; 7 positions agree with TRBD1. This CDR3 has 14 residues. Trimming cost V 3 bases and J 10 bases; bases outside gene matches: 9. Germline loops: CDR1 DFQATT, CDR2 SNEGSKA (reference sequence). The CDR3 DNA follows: TGCAGTGCTAGTACAGGACAGGTTAACTCACCCCTCCACTTT. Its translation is CSASTGQVNSPLHF.

CDR3 sequence reads: CASSLGTSGQETQYF. DNA for the CDR3: TGTGCCAGTAGTCTCGGGACTAGCGGACAAGAGACCCAGTACTTC. The rearrangement uses TRBV19 and TRBJ2-5; 11 bases align to TRBD2. The germline V gene encodes CDR1 LNHDA and CDR2 SQIVND (reference sequence). This CDR3 is built from 15 residues. After removal of 5 bases from V and 2 bases from J, the junction contained 4 bases not matched to a gene.

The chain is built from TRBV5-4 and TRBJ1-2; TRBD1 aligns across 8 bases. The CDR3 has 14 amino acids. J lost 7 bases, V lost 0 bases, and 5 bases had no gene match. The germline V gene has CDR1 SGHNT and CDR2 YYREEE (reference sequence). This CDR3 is CASSLVQGAGGYTF. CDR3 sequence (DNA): TGTGCCAGCAGCTTGGTTCAGGGGGCAGGTGGCTACACCTTC.

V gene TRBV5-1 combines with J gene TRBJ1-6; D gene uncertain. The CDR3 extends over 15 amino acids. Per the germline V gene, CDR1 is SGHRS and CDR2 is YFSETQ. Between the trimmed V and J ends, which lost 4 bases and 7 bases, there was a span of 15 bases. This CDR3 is CASSTDVGSNSPLHF. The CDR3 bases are TGCGCCAGCAGCACAGACGTTGGATCAAATTCACCCCTCCACTTT.

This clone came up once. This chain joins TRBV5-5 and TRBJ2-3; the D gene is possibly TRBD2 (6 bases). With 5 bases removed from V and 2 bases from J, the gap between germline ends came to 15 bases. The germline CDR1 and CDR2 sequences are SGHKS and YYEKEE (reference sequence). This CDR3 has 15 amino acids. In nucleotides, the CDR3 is TGTGCCAGCAGGACCGGGACTCTACACACAGATACGCAGTATTTT. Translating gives CASRTGTLHTDTQYF.

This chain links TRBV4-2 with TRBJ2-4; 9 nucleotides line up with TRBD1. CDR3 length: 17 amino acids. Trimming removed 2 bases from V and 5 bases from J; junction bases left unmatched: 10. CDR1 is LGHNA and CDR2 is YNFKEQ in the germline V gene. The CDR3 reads CASSQLDIQGAENIQYF. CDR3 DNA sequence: TGTGCCAGCAGCCAACTCGATATACAGGGGGCAGAAAACATTCAGTACTTC.

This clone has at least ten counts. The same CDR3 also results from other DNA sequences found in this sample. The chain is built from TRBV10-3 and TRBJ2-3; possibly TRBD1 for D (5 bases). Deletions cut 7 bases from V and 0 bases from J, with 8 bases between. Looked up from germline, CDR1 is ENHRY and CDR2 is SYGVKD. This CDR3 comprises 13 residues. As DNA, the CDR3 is TGTGCCATCAAGGGGTCTAGCACAGATACGCAGTATTTT. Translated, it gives CAIKGSSTDTQYF.

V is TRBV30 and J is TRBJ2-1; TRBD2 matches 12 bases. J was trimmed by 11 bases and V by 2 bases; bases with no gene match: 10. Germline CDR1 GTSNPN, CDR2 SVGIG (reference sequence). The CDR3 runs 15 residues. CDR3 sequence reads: CAWSRLAGAFLKQFF. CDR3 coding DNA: TGTGCCTGGAGTCGACTAGCGGGAGCTTTTTTGAAGCAGTTCTTC.

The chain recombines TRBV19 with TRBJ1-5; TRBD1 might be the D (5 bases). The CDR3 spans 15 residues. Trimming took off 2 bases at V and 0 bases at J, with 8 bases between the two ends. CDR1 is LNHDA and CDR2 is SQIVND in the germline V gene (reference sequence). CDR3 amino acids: CASSISTASNQPQHF. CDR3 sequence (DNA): TGTGCCAGTAGTATATCGACAGCTAGCAATCAGCCCCAGCATTTT.

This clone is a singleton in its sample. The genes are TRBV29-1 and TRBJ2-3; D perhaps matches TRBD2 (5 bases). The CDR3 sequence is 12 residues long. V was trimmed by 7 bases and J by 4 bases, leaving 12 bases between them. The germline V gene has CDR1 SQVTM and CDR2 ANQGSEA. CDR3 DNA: TGCAGCGGAGGGAGTGGGCCAGATACGCAGTATTTT. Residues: CSGGSGPDTQYF.

CDR3 residues: CASSTGTGTNQPQHF. CDR3 DNA sequence: TGTGCCAGCAGCACCGGGACAGGGACTAATCAGCCCCAGCATTTT. The rearrangement uses TRBV7-2 and TRBJ1-5; 9 positions agree with TRBD1. The V segment lost 5 bases and the J segment 4 bases; nucleotides outside the gene matches: 6. CDR1 and CDR2 from the germline V gene are SGHTA and FQGNSA. This CDR3 has 15 residues.

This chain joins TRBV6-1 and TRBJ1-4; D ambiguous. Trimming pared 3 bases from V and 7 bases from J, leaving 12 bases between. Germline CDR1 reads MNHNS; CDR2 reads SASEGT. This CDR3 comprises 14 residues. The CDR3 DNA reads TGTGCCAGCAGTGAGAGCGGGCCCCGTGAAAAACTGTTTTTT. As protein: CASSESGPREKLFF.

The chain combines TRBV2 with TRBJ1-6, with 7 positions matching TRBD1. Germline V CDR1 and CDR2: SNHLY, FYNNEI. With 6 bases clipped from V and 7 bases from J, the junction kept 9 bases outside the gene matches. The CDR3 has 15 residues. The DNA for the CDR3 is TGTGCCAGCAGCACAAGACAGGGAATGAATTCACCCCTCCACTTT. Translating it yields CASSTRQGMNSPLHF.

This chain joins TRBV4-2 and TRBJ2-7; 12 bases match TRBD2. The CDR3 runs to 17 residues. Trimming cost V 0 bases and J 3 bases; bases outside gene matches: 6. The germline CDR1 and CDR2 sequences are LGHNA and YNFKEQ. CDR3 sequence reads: CASSQERGLAGFYEQYF. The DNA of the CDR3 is TGTGCCAGCAGCCAAGAGCGCGGACTAGCGGGATTCTACGAGCAGTACTTC.

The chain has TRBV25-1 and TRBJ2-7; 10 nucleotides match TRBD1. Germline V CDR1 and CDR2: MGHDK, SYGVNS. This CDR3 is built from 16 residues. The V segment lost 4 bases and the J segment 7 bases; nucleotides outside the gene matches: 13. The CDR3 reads CASSGTRDRGISEQYF. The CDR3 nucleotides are TGTGCCAGCAGTGGAACCAGGGACAGGGGTATCTCAGAGCAGTACTTC.

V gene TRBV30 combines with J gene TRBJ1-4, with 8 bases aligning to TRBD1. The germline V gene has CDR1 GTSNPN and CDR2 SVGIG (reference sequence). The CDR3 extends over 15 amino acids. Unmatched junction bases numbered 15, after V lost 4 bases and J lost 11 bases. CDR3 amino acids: CAWNPGQVTSRKLFF. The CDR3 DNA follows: TGTGCCTGGAACCCGGGACAGGTTACGTCTCGGAAACTGTTTTTT.

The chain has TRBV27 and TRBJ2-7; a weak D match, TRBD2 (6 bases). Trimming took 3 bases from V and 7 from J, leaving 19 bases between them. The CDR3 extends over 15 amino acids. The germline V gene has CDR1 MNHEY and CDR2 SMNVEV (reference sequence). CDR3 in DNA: TGTGCCAGCAGTTTTCGTCCGAGCTCCCGGGGGGAGCAGTACTTC. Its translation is CASSFRPSSRGEQYF.

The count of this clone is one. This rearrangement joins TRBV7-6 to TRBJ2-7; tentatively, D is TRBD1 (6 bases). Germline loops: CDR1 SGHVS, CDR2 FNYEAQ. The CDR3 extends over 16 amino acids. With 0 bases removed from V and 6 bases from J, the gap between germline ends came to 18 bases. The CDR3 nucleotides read TGTGCCAGCAGCTTAGCGCCCAGGGGAAATCAGGGCGAGCAGTACTTC. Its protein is CASSLAPRGNQGEQYF.

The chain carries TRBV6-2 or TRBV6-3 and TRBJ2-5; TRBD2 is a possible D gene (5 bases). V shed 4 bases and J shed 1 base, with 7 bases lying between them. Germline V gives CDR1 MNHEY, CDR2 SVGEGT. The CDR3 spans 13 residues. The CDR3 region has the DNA TGTGCCAGCAGTTCTACTAGCCAAGAGACCCAGTACTTC. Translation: CASSSTSQETQYF.